The 7 T cell receptor beta chains listed next were all sequenced from one sample in a study of T-cell memory formation after mild COVID-19. TCRdb re-analysed the 5' RACE reads in MiXCR, keeping a single row per CDR3 protein. In the table there are fewer than 150,000 distinct CDR3 sequences, approximately 6.3% of which are singletons. Input material: PBMCs or a T cell subset sorted from them (not recorded which). The receptors come from an adult woman who had mild COVID-19 (a few samples of this study predate the infection). Cell type and time point are not known.

This clonotype was recorded a few times. The chain links TRBV5-6 to TRBJ1-2; 9 nucleotides agree with TRBD1. The CDR3 is 17 amino acids. Germline V gene lookup returns CDR1 SGHDT and CDR2 YYEEEE. V dropped 4 bases and J dropped 2; count of bases not matched to a gene: 12. The chain's CDR3 is CASSRRQGEMGNYGYTF. The CDR3 region has the DNA TGTGCCAGCAGCCGCAGACAGGGGGAAATGGGGAACTATGGCTACACCTTC.

This clonotype was seen ten or more times. This chain connects TRBV7-9 to TRBJ2-1; 13 bases map to TRBD2. Germline loops: CDR1 SEHNR, CDR2 FQNEAQ (reference sequence). V shed 6 bases, J shed 5 bases, and the junction held 4 bases outside the gene matches. CDR3 length: 15 amino acids. Here the CDR3 reads CASRSGLAGDNEQFF. The CDR3 bases are TGTGCCAGCAGATCCGGACTAGCGGGAGACAATGAGCAGTTCTTC.

This clonotype was seen many times. The rearrangement uses TRBV7-9 and TRBJ2-7; no reliable D call. From germline, CDR1 is SEHNR and CDR2 FQNEAQ (reference sequence). The CDR3 is made up of 14 amino acids. V was pared by 3 bases and J by 0 bases, with 9 bases between. This CDR3 reads CASSLQASSYEQYF. CDR3 nucleotides: TGTGCCAGCAGCTTGCAGGCCAGCTCCTACGAGCAGTACTTC.

The sample holds a few counts of this clonotype. V usage is TRBV15 and J usage is TRBJ1-5; D not certain. Trimming took 3 bases from V and 1 from J, leaving 10 bases between them. This CDR3 is built from 15 residues. Per the germline V gene, CDR1 is LNHNV and CDR2 is YYDKDF (reference sequence). CDR3 in amino acids: CATSRPGRSNQPQHF. The DNA for the CDR3 is TGTGCCACCAGCAGGCCCGGGAGGAGCAATCAGCCCCAGCATTTT.

This clonotype was seen a few times. The chain carries TRBV11-3 and TRBJ2-1; possibly TRBD1 for D (5 bases). This CDR3 comprises 16 residues. Per the germline V gene, CDR1 is SGHNT and CDR2 is YENEEA. V dropped 5 bases and J dropped 3 bases, with 17 bases sitting between them. The chain's CDR3 is CASSLRGANFYNEQFF. The CDR3 nucleotides are TGTGCCAGCAGCCTTCGTGGGGCTAACTTCTACAATGAGCAGTTCTTC.

There are many counts of this clonotype. V usage is TRBV12-3 or TRBV12-4 and J usage is TRBJ2-5; tentatively, D is TRBD2 (6 bases). The V end lost 5 bases, the J end lost 7 bases, and 20 bases lay between the germline ends. This CDR3 is 15 amino acids long. The CDR3 sequence: CASSPLGGIRGTQYF. The CDR3 DNA reads as TGTGCCAGCAGTCCCCTTGGCGGGATTCGCGGGACCCAGTACTTC.

This clonotype appeared a few times. This CDR3 is CASSERLAEAYEQYF. For the CDR3, the DNA is TGTGCCAGCAGTGAGCGGCTAGCGGAAGCCTACGAGCAGTACTTC. V and J are TRBV2 and TRBJ2-7, with 7 positions matching TRBD2. V trimming: 3 bases; J trimming: 2 bases; junction bases outside the gene matches: 7. The germline CDR1 and CDR2 sequences are SNHLY and FYNNEI. The CDR3 consists of 15 residues.